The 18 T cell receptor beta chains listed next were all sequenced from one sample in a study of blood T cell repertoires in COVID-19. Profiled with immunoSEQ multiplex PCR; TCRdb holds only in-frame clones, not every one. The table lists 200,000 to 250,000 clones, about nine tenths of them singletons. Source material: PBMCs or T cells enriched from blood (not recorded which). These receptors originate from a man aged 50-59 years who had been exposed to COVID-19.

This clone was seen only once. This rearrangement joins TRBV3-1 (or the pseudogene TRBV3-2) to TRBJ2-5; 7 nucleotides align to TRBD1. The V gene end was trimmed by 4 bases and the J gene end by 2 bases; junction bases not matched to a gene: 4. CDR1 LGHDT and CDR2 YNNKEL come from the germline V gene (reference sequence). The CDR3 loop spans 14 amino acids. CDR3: CASSRQGGQETQYF. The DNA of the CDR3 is TGTGCCAGCAGCCGACAGGGCGGGCAAGAGACCCAGTACTTC.

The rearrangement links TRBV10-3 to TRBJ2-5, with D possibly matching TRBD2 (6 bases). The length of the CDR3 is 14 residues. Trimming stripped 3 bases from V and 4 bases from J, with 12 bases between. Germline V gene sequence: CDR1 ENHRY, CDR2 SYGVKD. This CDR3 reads CAISDPTRGETQYF. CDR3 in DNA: TGTGCCATCAGTGACCCGACTAGAGGAGAGACCCAGTACTTC.

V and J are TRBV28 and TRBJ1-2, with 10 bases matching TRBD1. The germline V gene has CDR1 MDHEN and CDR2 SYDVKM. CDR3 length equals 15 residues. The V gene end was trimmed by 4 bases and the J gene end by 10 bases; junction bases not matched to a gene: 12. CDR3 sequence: CASSSSQTGGEIYTF. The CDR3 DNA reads TGTGCCAGCAGTTCCTCCCAGACAGGGGGCGAGATCTACACCTTC.

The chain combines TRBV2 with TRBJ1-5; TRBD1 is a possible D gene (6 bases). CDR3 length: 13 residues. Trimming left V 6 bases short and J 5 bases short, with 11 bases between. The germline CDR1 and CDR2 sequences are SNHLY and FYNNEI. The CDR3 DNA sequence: TGTGCCAGCAGAATCTCAGGGGATCAGCCCCAGCATTTT. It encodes CASRISGDQPQHF.

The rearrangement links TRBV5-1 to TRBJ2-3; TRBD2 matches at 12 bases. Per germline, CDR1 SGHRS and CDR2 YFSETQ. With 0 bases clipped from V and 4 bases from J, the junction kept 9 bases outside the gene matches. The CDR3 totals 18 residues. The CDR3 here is CASSLGLAGGLLADTQYF. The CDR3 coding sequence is TGCGCCAGCAGCTTGGGGCTAGCGGGAGGGCTTTTGGCAGATACGCAGTATTTT.

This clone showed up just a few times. The CDR3 protein is CASSGNRVGNSPLHF. CDR3 in DNA: TGTGCCAGCAGCGGGAACAGGGTGGGGAATTCACCCCTCCACTTT. The chain couples TRBV9 to TRBJ1-6, with TRBD1 as a possible D gene (6 bases). This CDR3 spans 15 amino acids. V was pared by 3 bases and J by 7 bases, with 14 bases between. CDR1 is SGDLS, CDR2 YYNGEE, per germline.

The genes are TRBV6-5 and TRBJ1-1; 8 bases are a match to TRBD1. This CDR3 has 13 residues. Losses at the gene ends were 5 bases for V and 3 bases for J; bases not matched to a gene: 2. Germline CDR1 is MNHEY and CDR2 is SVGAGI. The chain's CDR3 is CASSTGGDTEAFF. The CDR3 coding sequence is TGTGCCAGCAGTACAGGGGGGGACACTGAAGCTTTCTTT.

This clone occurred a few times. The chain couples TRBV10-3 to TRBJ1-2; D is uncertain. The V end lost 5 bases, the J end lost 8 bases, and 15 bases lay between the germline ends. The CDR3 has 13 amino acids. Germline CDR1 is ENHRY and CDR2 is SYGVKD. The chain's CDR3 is CAISTLEREGYTF. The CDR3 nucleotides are TGTGCCATCAGTACCTTAGAAAGAGAAGGCTACACCTTC.

CDR3 region: CASSSPGQRNIQYF. DNA for the CDR3: TGTGCCAGCAGCTCGCCGGGACAGAGGAACATTCAGTACTTC. The chain joins TRBV7-3 to TRBJ2-4; TRBD1 agrees at 7 bases. CDR3 length equals 14 residues. The J segment lost 7 bases and the V segment lost 4 bases, leaving 7 bases of the junction unmatched. Germline V gene data show CDR1 as SGHTA and CDR2 as FQGTGA. Drawing the rest from reference TRBV7-3 and TRBJ2-4, the complete variable domain is GAGVSQTPSNKVTEKGKYVELRCDPISGHTALYWYRQSLGQGPEFLIYFQGTGAADDSGLPNDRFFAVRPEGSVSTLKIQRTERGDSAVYLCASSSPGQRNIQYFGAGTRLSVL.

CDR3 residues: CASSQSIPLTILHF. In DNA, the CDR3 is TGTGCCAGCAGCCAAAGTATCCCCCTGACAATCCTCCACTTT. V and J are TRBV3-1 (or the pseudogene TRBV3-2) and TRBJ1-6; no reliable D call. The CDR3 has 14 amino acids. Per germline, CDR1 LGHDT and CDR2 YNNKEL (reference sequence). Trimming took 2 bases from V and 15 from J, leaving 17 bases between them.

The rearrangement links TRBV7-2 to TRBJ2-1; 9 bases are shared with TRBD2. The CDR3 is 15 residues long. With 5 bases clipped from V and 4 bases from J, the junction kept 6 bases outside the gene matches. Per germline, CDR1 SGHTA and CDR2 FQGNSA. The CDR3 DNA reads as TGTGCCAGCAGCCTCCGACTAGCGGCTTACAATGAGCAGTTCTTC. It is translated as CASSLRLAAYNEQFF.

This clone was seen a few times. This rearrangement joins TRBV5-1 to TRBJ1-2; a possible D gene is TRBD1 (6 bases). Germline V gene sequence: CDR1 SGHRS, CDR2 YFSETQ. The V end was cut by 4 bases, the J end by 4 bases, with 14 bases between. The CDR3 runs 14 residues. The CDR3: CASSPQGPSYGYTF. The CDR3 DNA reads TGCGCCAGCAGCCCCCAGGGGCCAAGCTATGGCTACACCTTC. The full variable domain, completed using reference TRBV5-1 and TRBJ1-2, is KAGVTQTPRYLIKTRGQQVTLSCSPISGHRSVSWYQQTPGQGLQFLFEYFSETQRNKGNFPGRFSGRQFSNSRSEMNVSTLELGDSALYLCASSPQGPSYGYTFGSGTRLTVV.

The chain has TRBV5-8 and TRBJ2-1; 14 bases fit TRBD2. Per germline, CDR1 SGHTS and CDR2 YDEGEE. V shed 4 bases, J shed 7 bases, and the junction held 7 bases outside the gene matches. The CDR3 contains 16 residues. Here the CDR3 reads CASSPGLAGALNEQFF. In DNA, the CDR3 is TGTGCCAGCAGCCCGGGACTAGCGGGAGCCTTGAATGAGCAGTTCTTC.

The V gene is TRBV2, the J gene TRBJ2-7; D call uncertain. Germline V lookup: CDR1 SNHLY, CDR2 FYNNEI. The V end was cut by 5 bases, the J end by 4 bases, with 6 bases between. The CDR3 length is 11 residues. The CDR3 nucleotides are TGTGCCAGCAGTTTGGCATACGAGCAGTACTTC. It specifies CASSLAYEQYF. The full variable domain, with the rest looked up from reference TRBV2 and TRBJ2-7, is EPEVTQTPSHQVTQMGQEVILRCVPISNHLYFYWYRQILGQKVEFLVSFYNNEISEKSEIFDDQFSVERPDGSNFTLKIRSTKLEDSAMYFCASSLAYEQYFGPGTRLTVT.

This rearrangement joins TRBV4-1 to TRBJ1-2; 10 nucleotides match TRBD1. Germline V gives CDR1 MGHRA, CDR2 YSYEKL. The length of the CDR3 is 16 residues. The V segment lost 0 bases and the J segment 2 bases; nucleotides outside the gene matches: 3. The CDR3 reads CASSQDLTGGNYGYTF. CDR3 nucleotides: TGCGCCAGCAGCCAAGATTTGACAGGGGGCAACTATGGCTACACCTTC.

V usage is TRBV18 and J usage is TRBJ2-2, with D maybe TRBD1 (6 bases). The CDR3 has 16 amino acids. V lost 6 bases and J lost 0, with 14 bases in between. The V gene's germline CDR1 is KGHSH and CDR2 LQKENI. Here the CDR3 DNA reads TGTGCCAGCTCCCTTGGGGGCCCCTCGAACACCGGGGAGCTGTTTTTT. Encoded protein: CASSLGGPSNTGELFF.

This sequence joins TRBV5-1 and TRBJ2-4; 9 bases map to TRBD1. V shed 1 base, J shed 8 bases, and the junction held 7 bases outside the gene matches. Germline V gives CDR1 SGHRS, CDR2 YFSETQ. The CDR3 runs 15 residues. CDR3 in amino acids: CASSLSTGGRDIQYF. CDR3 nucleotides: TGCGCCAGCAGCTTGTCGACAGGGGGAAGGGACATTCAGTACTTC. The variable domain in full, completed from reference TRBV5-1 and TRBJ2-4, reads KAGVTQTPRYLIKTRGQQVTLSCSPISGHRSVSWYQQTPGQGLQFLFEYFSETQRNKGNFPGRFSGRQFSNSRSEMNVSTLELGDSALYLCASSLSTGGRDIQYFGAGTRLSVL.

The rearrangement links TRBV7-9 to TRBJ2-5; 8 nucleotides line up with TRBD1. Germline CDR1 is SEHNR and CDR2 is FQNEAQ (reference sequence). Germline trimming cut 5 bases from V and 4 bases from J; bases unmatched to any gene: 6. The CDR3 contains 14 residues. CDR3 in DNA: TGTGCCAGCAGCACCCCGACAGGGGTAGAGACCCAGTACTTC. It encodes CASSTPTGVETQYF.